The 6 T cell receptor beta chains below were found in one sample sequenced in a study of T cell responses to AZD1222 COVID-19 vaccine. TCRdb keeps only in-frame clones here, not all; method: immunoSEQ multiplex PCR. The profile shows roughly 65,000 clones, 80% of them singletons. This sample comprised peripheral blood, obtained on day 0 of AZD1222 vaccination. Every receptor here comes from an adult in good health.

The chain employs TRBV6-2 or TRBV6-3 and TRBJ1-6; 7 bases map to TRBD1. Per germline, CDR1 MNHEY and CDR2 SVGEGT. V lost 5 bases and J lost 4; bases outside the gene matches: 11. The CDR3 sequence is 17 residues long. The CDR3: CASSPIIDREYNSPLHF. The CDR3 bases are TGTGCCAGCAGTCCGATCATTGACAGGGAATATAATTCACCCCTCCACTTT.

This clone was found once. This chain uses TRBV11-2 with TRBJ2-3; 13 bases match TRBD2. The CDR3 has 16 amino acids. The germline V gene encodes CDR1 SGHAT and CDR2 FQNNGV. The trim removed 5 bases at V and 6 bases at J, leaving 8 bases unmatched. Here the CDR3 DNA reads TGTGCCAGCAGCCCAACTAGCGGGGGGGCCTCGGATACGCAGTATTTT. Protein product: CASSPTSGGASDTQYF.

This chain uses TRBV11-3 with TRBJ2-7, with TRBD1 matching over 8 bases. This CDR3 has 12 residues. From germline, CDR1 is SGHNT and CDR2 YENEEA. J gave up 6 bases and V 3 bases, and 1 base lay outside the gene matches. CDR3 sequence reads: CASSFTGGEQYF. As DNA, the CDR3 is TGTGCCAGCAGCTTTACAGGGGGCGAGCAGTACTTC. Full variable domain (rest looked up from reference TRBV11-3 and TRBJ2-7): EAGVVQSPRYKIIEKKQPVAFWCNPISGHNTLYWYLQNLGQGPELLIRYENEEAVDDSQLPKDRFSAERLKGVDSTLKIQPAELGDSAVYLCASSFTGGEQYFGPGTRLTVT.

The chain links TRBV18 to TRBJ1-3; D ambiguous. The CDR3 length is 14 residues. The V end lost 3 bases, the J end lost 4 bases, and 10 bases lay between the germline ends. The germline V gene encodes CDR1 KGHSH and CDR2 LQKENI. The CDR3 DNA follows: TGTGCCAGCTCACCCCAGTCTTCCGGAAACACCATATATTTT. This translates into CASSPQSSGNTIYF.

The chain recombines TRBV4-2 with TRBJ2-7; D not certain. Per germline, CDR1 LGHNA and CDR2 YNFKEQ. Trimming stripped 2 bases from V and 0 bases from J, with 5 bases between. This CDR3 is 13 amino acids long. The CDR3 region is CASSQSSSYEQYF. CDR3 bases: TGTGCCAGCAGCCAATCGTCCTCCTACGAGCAGTACTTC.

V and J are TRBV5-6 and TRBJ2-5; D gene uncertain. The ends were cut back, 3 bases at V and 4 bases at J, with 10 bases in the middle. Per the germline V gene, CDR1 is SGHDT and CDR2 is YYEEEE. This CDR3 is 13 amino acids long. This chain's CDR3 is CASSSWGGETQYF. The CDR3 DNA sequence: TGTGCCAGCAGCTCGTGGGGTGGAGAGACCCAGTACTTC.